These T cell receptor beta chains were read from a single sample in a study of cytomegalovirus exposure and HLA in healthy donors. Sequenced by immunoSEQ multiplex PCR; TCRdb stores in-frame clones only, minus some. The table includes 150,000 to 200,000 clones, roughly 80% detected once. The sample comprised PBMCs. Receptors were obtained from a female donor in good health and CMV-seronegative. Both conserved end residues are part of each CDR3. The order of the fields is CDR3 protein, J gene, clone size, V gene, CDR3 length. The size of a clone is reported for some rows only, either as once, few or many, or as a class for expanded clones.

CDR3 protein: CASSSRQASIANYGYTF
J gene: TRBJ1-2
clone size: NA
V gene: TRBV7-9
CDR3 length: 17

CDR3 protein: CASSSGTEETQYF
J gene: TRBJ2-5
clone size: NA
V gene: TRBV5-1
CDR3 length: 13

CDR3 protein: CSVPTGVNEKLFF
J gene: TRBJ1-4
clone size: NA
V gene: TRBV29-1
CDR3 length: 13

CDR3 protein: CASSQVGAGAIQYF
J gene: TRBJ2-4
clone size: NA
V gene: TRBV14
CDR3 length: 14

CDR3 protein: CASSLQGGATGELFF
J gene: TRBJ2-2
clone size: few
V gene: TRBV5-1
CDR3 length: 15

CDR3 protein: CAITTALAGYNEQFF
J gene: TRBJ2-1
clone size: NA
V gene: TRBV10-3
CDR3 length: 15

CDR3 protein: CASSPGQGRSGANVLTF
J gene: TRBJ2-6
clone size: NA
V gene: TRBV19
CDR3 length: 17

CDR3 protein: CASSEYGSSAANYGYTF
J gene: TRBJ1-2
clone size: NA
V gene: TRBV25-1
CDR3 length: 17

CDR3 protein: CASSWGQGDTEAFF
J gene: TRBJ1-1
clone size: NA
V gene: TRBV5-1
CDR3 length: 14

CDR3 protein: CATTTGYNSPLHF
J gene: TRBJ1-6
clone size: NA
V gene: TRBV10-3
CDR3 length: 13

CDR3 protein: CAWKRVPSGYTF
J gene: TRBJ1-2
clone size: NA
V gene: TRBV30
CDR3 length: 12

CDR3 protein: CASSLGQAQETQYF
J gene: TRBJ2-5
clone size: NA
V gene: TRBV11-3
CDR3 length: 14

CDR3 protein: CASAGTVSYEQYF
J gene: TRBJ2-7
clone size: NA
V gene: TRBV2
CDR3 length: 13

CDR3 protein: CASSSLTGYQPQHF
J gene: TRBJ1-5
clone size: NA
V gene: TRBV27
CDR3 length: 14

CDR3 protein: CASTNSGTGNSYNSPLHF
J gene: TRBJ1-6
clone size: NA
V gene: TRBV7-6
CDR3 length: 18

CDR3 protein: CAGQGNTEAFF
J gene: TRBJ1-1
clone size: NA
V gene: TRBV2
CDR3 length: 11

CDR3 protein: CASRGGNEQYF
J gene: TRBJ2-7
clone size: NA
V gene: TRBV7-6
CDR3 length: 11

CDR3 protein: CASSYSGTAEAFF
J gene: TRBJ1-1
clone size: NA
V gene: TRBV6-5
CDR3 length: 13

CDR3 protein: CASSQPGGRTDTQYF
J gene: TRBJ2-3
clone size: NA
V gene: TRBV19
CDR3 length: 15

CDR3 protein: CASARDRASSYEQYF
J gene: TRBJ2-7
clone size: NA
V gene: TRBV19
CDR3 length: 15

CDR3 protein: CASSQEPGFTGELFF
J gene: TRBJ2-2
clone size: few
V gene: TRBV4-2
CDR3 length: 15

CDR3 protein: CASSHRDWATKTQYF
J gene: TRBJ2-5
clone size: NA
V gene: TRBV5-4
CDR3 length: 15

CDR3 protein: CASSQGVEAYNEQFF
J gene: TRBJ2-1
clone size: NA
V gene: TRBV5-1
CDR3 length: 15